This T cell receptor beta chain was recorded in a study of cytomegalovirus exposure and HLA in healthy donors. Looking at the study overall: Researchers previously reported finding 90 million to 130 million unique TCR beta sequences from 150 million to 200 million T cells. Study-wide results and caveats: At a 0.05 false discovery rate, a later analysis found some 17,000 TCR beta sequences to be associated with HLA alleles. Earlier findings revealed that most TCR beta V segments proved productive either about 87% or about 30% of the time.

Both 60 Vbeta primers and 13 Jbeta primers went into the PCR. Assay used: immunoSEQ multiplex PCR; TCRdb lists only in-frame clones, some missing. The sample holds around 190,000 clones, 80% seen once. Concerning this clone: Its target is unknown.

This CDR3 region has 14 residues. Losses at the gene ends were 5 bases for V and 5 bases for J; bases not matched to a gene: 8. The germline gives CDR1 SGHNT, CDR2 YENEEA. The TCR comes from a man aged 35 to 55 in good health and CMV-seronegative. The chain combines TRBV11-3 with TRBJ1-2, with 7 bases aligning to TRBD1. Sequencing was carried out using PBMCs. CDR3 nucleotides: TGTGCCAGCAGCACCTCGACAGGGTTGTATGGCTACACCTTC. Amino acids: CASSTSTGLYGYTF.